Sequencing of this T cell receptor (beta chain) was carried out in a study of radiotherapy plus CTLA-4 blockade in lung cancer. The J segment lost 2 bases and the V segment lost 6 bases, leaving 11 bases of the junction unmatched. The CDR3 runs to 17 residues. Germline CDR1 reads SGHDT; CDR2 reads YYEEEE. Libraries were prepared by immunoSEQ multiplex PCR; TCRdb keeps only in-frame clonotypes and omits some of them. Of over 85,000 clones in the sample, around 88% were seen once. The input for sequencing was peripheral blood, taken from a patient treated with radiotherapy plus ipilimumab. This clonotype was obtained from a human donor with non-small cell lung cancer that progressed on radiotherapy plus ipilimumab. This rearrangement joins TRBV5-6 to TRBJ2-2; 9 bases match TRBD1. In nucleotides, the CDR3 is TGTGCCAGCACCACATGGGGACAGGGAGTAAACACCGGGGAGCTGTTTTTT. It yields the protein CASTTWGQGVNTGELFF. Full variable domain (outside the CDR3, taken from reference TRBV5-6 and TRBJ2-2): DAGVTQSPTHLIKTRGQQVTLRCSPKSGHDTVSWYQQALGQGPQFIFQYYEEEERQRGNFPDRFSGHQFPNYSSELNVNALLLGDSALYLCASTTWGQGVNTGELFFGEGSRLTVL.